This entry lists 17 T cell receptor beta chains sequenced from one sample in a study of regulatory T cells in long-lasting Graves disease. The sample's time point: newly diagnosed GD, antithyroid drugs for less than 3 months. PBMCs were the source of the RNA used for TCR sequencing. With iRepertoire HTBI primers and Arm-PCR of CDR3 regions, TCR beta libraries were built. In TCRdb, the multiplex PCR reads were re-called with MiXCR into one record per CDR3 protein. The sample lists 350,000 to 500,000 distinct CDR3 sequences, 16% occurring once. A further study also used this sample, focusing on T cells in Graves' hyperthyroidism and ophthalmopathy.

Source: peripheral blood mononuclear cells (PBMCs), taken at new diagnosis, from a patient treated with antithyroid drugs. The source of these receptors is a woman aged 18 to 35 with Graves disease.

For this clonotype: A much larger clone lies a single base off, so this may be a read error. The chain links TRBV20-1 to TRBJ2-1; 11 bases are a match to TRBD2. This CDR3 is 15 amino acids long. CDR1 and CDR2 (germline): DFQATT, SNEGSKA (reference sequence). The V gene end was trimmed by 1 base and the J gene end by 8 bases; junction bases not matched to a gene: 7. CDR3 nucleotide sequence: TGCAGTGCTAGAGTTCCTAGCGGGAGGTACGATGAGCAGTTCTTC. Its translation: CSARVPSGRYDEQFF.

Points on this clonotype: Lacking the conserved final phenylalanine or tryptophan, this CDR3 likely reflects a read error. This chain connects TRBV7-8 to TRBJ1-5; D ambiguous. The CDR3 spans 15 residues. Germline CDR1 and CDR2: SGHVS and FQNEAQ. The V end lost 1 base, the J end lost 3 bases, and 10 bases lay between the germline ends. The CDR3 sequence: CASSLGPEDNQPQHL. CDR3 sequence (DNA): TGTGCCAGCAGCTTAGGGCCGGAGGACAATCAGCCCCAGCATCTT.

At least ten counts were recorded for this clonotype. The CDR3 nucleotides are TGCGCCAGCAGCCAAGGGGCCCTGGGTGAAGCTTTCTTT. This codes for CASSQGALGEAFF. The chain links TRBV5-1 to TRBJ1-1, with a tentative D call TRBD1 (5 bases). The V end lost 4 bases, the J end lost 7 bases, and 14 bases lay between the germline ends. The CDR3 consists of 13 residues. Germline V gene lookup returns CDR1 SGHRS and CDR2 YFSETQ.

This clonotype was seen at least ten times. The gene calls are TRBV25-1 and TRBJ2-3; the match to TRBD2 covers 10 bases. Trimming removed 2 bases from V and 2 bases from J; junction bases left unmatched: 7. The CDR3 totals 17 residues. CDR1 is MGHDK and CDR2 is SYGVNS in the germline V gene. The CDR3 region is CASSEGRLAGDTDTQYF. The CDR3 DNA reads TGTGCCAGCAGTGAAGGAAGGCTAGCGGGGGACACAGATACGCAGTATTTT.

The CDR3 loop is CAIQASGLNTEAFF. The CDR3 DNA sequence: TGTGCCATACAGGCGTCGGGTCTGAATACTGAAGCTTTCTTT. This chain uses TRBV3-2 with TRBJ1-1; no DNA check was done on the table's D call, TRBD1. TRBV3-2 is a listed pseudogene. This CDR3 is built from 14 residues.

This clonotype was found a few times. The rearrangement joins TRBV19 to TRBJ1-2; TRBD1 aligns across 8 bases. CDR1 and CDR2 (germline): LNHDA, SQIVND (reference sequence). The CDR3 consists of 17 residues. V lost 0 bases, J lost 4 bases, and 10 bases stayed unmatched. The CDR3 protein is CASSIDAAGGLIYGYTF. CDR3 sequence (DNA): TGTGCCAGTAGTATAGACGCGGCAGGGGGCTTGATCTATGGCTACACCTTC.

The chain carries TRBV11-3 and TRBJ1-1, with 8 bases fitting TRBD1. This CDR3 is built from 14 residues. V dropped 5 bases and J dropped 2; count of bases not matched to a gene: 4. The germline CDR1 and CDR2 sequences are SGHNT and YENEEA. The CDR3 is CASSQGQANTEAFF. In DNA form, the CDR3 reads TGTGCCAGCAGCCAGGGACAGGCTAACACTGAAGCTTTCTTT.

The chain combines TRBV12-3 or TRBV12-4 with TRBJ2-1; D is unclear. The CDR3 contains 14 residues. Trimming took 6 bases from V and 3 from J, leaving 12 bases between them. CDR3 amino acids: CASSRSDVYNEQFF. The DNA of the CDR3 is TGTGCCAGCAGCCGATCGGATGTCTACAATGAGCAGTTCTTC.

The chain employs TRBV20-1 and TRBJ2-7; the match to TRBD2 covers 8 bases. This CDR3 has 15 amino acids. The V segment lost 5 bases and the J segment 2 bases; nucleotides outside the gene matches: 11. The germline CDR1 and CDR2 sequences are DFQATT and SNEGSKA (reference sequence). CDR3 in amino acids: CSAGSLAGIAYEQYF. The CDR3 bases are TGCAGTGCTGGATCGCTAGCGGGTATCGCCTACGAGCAGTACTTC.

The CDR3 nucleotides are TGTGCCAGTAGAGGTGCTACGGGACACGCATATAATTCACCCCTCCACTTT. It translates to CASRGATGHAYNSPLHF. V and J are TRBV19 and TRBJ1-6; D may be TRBD1 (6 bases). Per germline, CDR1 LNHDA and CDR2 SQIVND (reference sequence). This CDR3 contains 17 residues. The V end lost 6 bases, the J end lost 4 bases, and 19 bases lay between the germline ends. Using reference TRBV19 and TRBJ1-6 for the parts outside the CDR3, the full variable domain is DGGITQSPKYLFRKEGQNVTLSCEQNLNHDAMYWYRQDPGQGLRLIYYSQIVNDFQKGDIAEGYSVSREKKESFPLTVTSAQKNPTAFYLCASRGATGHAYNSPLHFGNGTRLTVT.

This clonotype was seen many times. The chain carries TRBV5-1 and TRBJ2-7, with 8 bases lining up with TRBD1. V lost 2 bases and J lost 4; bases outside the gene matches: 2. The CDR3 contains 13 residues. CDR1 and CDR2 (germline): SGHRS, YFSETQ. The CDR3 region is CASSLQGGYEQYF. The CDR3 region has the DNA TGCGCCAGCAGCTTACAGGGGGGATACGAGCAGTACTTC.

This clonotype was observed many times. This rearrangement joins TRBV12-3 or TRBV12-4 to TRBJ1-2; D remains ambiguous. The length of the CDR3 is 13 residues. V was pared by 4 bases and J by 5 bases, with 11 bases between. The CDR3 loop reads CASSSTWVYGYTF. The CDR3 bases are TGTGCCAGCAGTTCCACATGGGTTTATGGCTACACCTTC.

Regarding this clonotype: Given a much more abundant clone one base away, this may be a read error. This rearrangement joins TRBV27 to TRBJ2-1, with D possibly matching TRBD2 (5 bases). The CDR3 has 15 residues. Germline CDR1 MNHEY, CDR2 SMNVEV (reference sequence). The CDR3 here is CVSSLGFPSTNEQFF. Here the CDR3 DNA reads TGTGTCAGCAGTTTAGGGTTTCCTAGCACCAATGAGCAGTTCTTC.

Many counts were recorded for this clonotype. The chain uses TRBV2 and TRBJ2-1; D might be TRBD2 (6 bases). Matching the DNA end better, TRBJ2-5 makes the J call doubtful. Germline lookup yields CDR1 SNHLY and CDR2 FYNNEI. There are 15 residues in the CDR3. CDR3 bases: TGTGCCAGCACCGACCGGGACTTGCTAATGGAGACCCAGTACTTC. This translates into CASTDRDLLMETQYF.

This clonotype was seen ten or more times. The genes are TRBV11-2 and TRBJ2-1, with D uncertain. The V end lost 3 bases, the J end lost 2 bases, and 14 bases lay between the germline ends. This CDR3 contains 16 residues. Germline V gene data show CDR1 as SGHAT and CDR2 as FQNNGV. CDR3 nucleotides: TGTGCCAGCAGCTTCGGTCGGAGACCTCCCTACAATGAGCAGTTCTTC. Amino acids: CASSFGRRPPYNEQFF.

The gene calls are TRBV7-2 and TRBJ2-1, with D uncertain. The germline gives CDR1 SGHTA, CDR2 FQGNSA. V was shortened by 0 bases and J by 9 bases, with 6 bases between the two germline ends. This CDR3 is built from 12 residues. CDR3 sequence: CASSLALSEQFF. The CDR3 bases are TGTGCCAGCAGCTTAGCGCTAAGTGAGCAGTTCTTC.

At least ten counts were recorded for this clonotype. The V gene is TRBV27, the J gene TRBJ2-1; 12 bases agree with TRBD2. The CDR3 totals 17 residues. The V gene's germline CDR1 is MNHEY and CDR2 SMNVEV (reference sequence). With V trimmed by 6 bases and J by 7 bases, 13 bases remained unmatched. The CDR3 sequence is CASSLRRLAGEKNEQFF. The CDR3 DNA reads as TGTGCCAGCAGCCTTCGAAGACTAGCGGGAGAAAAAAATGAGCAGTTCTTC.